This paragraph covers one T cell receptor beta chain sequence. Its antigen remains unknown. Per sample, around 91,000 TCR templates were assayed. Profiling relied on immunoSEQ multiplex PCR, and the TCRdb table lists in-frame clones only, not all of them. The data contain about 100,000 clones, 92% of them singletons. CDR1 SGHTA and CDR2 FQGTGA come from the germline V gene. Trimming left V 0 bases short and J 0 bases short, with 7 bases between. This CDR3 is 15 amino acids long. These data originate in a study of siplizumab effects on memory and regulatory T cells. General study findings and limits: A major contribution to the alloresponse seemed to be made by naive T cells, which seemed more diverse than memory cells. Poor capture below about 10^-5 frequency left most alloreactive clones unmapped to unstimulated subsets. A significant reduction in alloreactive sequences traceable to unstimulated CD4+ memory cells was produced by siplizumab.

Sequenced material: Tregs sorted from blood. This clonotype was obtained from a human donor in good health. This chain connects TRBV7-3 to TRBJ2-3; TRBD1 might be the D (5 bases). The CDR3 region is CASSLTGVSTDTQYF. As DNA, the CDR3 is TGTGCCAGCAGCTTAACAGGGGTTAGCACAGATACGCAGTATTTT. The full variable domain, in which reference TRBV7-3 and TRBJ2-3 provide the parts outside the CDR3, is GAGVSQTPSNKVTEKGKYVELRCDPISGHTALYWYRQSLGQGPEFLIYFQGTGAADDSGLPNDRFFAVRPEGSVSTLKIQRTERGDSAVYLCASSLTGVSTDTQYFGPGTRLTVL.